Described below is a single TCR beta chain sequence and its context. What it binds is unknown. Clones were sequenced by immunoSEQ multiplex PCR, and TCRdb holds only the in-frame ones, with some missing. Here the sample spans roughly 76,000 clones, roughly 90% being singletons. This sample was taken from a study of lymphopenia after photon versus proton radiotherapy. General study points: Under photons, naive T cells and diversity fell while effector/memory populations rose.

V was pared by 2 bases and J by 6 bases, with 9 bases between. Germline CDR1 and CDR2: SGHTA and FQGTGA. The CDR3 loop spans 13 amino acids. This clonotype was obtained from a middle-aged woman with cholangiocarcinoma. The starting material was peripheral blood, obtained from a patient treated with photon-based radiotherapy. The chain joins TRBV7-3 to TRBJ2-3; no definite D call. The CDR3 coding sequence is TGTGCCAGCAGCTTAGGCGGTATGGATACGCAGTATTTT. Amino acid sequence: CASSLGGMDTQYF.